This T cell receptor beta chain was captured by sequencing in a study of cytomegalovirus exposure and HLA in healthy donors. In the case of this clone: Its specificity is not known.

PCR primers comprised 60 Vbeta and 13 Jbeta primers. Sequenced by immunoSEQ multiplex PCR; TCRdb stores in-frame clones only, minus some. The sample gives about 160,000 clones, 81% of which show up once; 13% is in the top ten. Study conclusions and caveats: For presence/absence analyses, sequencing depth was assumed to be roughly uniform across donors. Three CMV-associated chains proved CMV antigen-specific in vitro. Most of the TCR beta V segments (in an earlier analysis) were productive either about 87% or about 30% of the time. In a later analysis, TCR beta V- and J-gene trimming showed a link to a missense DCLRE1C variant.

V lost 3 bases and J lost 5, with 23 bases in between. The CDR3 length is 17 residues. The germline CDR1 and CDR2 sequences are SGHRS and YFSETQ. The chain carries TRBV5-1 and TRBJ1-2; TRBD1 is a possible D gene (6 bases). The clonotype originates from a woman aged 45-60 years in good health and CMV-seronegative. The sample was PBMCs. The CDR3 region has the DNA TGCGCCAGCAGCTACTCCTCGACAGGCTCGGGGTTTTATGGCTACACCTTC. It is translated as CASSYSSTGSGFYGYTF.